The next 25 T cell receptor beta chains were all read from a single sample in a study of T cells after yellow fever vaccination (dated by TCRdb to between 2017 and 2020). Library preparation used 5' RACE. Sequencing was carried out with an Illumina HiSeq 2500. TCRdb took the public reads, trimmed them with fastp at Q25, ran MiXCR for clone calling and kept in-frame beta chains. Rows are combined by CDR3 protein, so each entry shows the most common genes and DNA. This sample is represented by 450,000 to 600,000 distinct CDR3 sequences; approximately 13% of them were singletons. The ten largest clones capture about 14% of the sample. In light of the paper, this sample's treatment or condition label describes: live attenuated yellow fever vaccine strain. Sequenced material: PBMCs, taken on the day of the yellow fever booster vaccination. These receptor sequences come from a man aged 25-45 years who received the YFV17D yellow fever vaccine.

The chain is built from TRBV20-1 and TRBJ2-3, with 7 bases identical to TRBD2. With 0 bases clipped from V and 2 bases from J, the junction kept 5 bases outside the gene matches. The CDR3 totals 15 residues. Germline V gene lookup returns CDR1 DFQATT and CDR2 SNEGSKA (reference sequence). The CDR3 protein is CSARDQAGDTDTQYF. The DNA of the CDR3 is TGCAGTGCTAGAGACCAGGCGGGGGACACAGATACGCAGTATTTT.

The chain carries TRBV6-2 or TRBV6-3 and TRBJ2-3; 9 positions agree with TRBD2. V lost 2 bases, J lost 4 bases, and 7 bases stayed unmatched. The germline V gene has CDR1 MNHEY and CDR2 SVGEGT. The CDR3 totals 16 residues. The CDR3 here is CASSYRLAERADTQYF. CDR3 DNA sequence: TGTGCCAGCAGTTACAGACTAGCGGAGAGGGCAGATACGCAGTATTTT.

This clonotype occurred a few times. The V and J genes are TRBV28 and TRBJ2-7; D ambiguous. Germline CDR1 reads MDHEN; CDR2 reads SYDVKM. CDR3 length: 15 amino acids. The ends were cut back, 11 bases at V and 6 bases at J, with 26 bases in the middle. CDR3 DNA: TGTGCCGCTAGGTCACGGCAGGCTCCCGCTCGCGAGCAGTACTTC. Its translation: CAARSRQAPAREQYF.

This clonotype was seen a handful of times. CDR3 region: CASSRLAGEGGNTGELFF. Here the CDR3 DNA reads TGCGCCAGCAGCAGACTAGCGGGAGAAGGGGGGAACACCGGGGAGCTGTTTTTT. The chain carries TRBV5-1 and TRBJ2-2; 12 positions agree with TRBD2. Trimming removed 4 bases from V and 1 base from J; junction bases left unmatched: 8. The CDR3 sequence is 18 residues long. CDR1 and CDR2 from the germline V gene are SGHRS and YFSETQ.

The chain couples TRBV3-1 to TRBJ2-3; 13 bases map to TRBD2. The CDR3 length is 20 residues. Looked up from germline, CDR1 is LGHDT and CDR2 is YNNKEL (reference sequence). V lost 6 bases and J lost 0; bases outside the gene matches: 15. The CDR3 DNA reads as TGTGCCAGCAGTCGAGAACCGGGACTAGCGGGACCCCTAAGCACAGATACGCAGTATTTT. It codes for CASSREPGLAGPLSTDTQYF.

This clonotype has at least ten counts. The chain uses TRBV12-3 or TRBV12-4 and TRBJ2-7; 7 nucleotides line up with TRBD2. V dropped 6 bases and J dropped 6; count of bases not matched to a gene: 8. CDR3 length: 13 residues. CDR3 residues: CASRGLAAPEQYF. CDR3 coding DNA: TGTGCCAGCAGGGGGCTAGCGGCCCCCGAGCAGTACTTC.

This clonotype has only a few counts. The V call is TRBV7-2, the J call TRBJ2-1; D not certain. This CDR3 region has 14 residues. Germline V lookup: CDR1 SGHTA, CDR2 FQGNSA. V was trimmed by 5 bases and J by 5 bases, leaving 13 bases between them. The CDR3 loop reads CASSPRPGDNEQFF. The CDR3 nucleotides read TGTGCCAGCAGCCCCCGCCCTGGGGACAATGAGCAGTTCTTC.

DNA for the CDR3: TGTGCCAGCAGCCAAACCCAAACCGGGACAGGAGAGACCCAGTACTTC. Translating gives CASSQTQTGTGETQYF. The chain combines TRBV4-2 with TRBJ2-5, with TRBD1 matching over 8 bases. Germline CDR1 LGHNA, CDR2 YNFKEQ. V shed 2 bases, J shed 4 bases, and the junction held 9 bases outside the gene matches. The CDR3 loop spans 16 amino acids.

This clonotype was picked up a small number of times. V and J are TRBV6-6 and TRBJ1-5; D unresolved. V dropped 7 bases and J dropped 7 bases, with 14 bases sitting between them. The CDR3 sequence is 13 residues long. CDR1 and CDR2 from the germline V gene are MNHNY and SVGAGI (reference sequence). The CDR3 protein is CASTFGPSQPQHF. CDR3 sequence (DNA): TGTGCCAGCACCTTCGGACCGAGCCAGCCCCAGCATTTT.

The chain links TRBV6-4 to TRBJ2-1; TRBD1 matches at 10 bases. This CDR3 comprises 15 residues. Unmatched junction bases numbered 8, after V lost 5 bases and J lost 7 bases. Germline V gene sequence: CDR1 MRHNA, CDR2 SNTAGT. The CDR3 loop is CASSLTGTGENEQFF. The CDR3, as DNA: TGTGCCAGCAGTTTAACCGGGACAGGGGAGAATGAGCAGTTCTTC.

This clonotype was detected only a few times. This rearrangement joins TRBV29-1 to TRBJ2-7; perhaps TRBD1 as D (5 bases). The germline V and J ends were trimmed by 7 bases and 5 bases, with 18 bases remaining between them. Germline CDR1 reads SQVTM; CDR2 reads ANQGSEA. The CDR3 has 13 residues. In DNA, the CDR3 is TGCAGCGCTCTGAAGTTAGCAGGGAACGAGCAGTACTTC. It translates to CSALKLAGNEQYF.

The rearrangement uses TRBV7-2 and TRBJ2-7; perhaps TRBD1 as D (6 bases). The V end lost 5 bases, the J end lost 0 bases, and 17 bases lay between the germline ends. The germline gives CDR1 SGHTA, CDR2 FQGNSA. The CDR3 spans 16 residues. The CDR3: CASSPMTGLSSYEQYF. The CDR3 DNA follows: TGTGCCAGCAGCCCAATGACAGGCCTCAGCTCCTACGAGCAGTACTTC.

The CDR3 region has the DNA TGTGCCAGCAGTCGACCCGGGGTTCTAGCGGATACGCAGTATTTT. Its protein product is CASSRPGVLADTQYF. The rearrangement joins TRBV28 to TRBJ2-3; weak D call: TRBD2 (6 bases). This CDR3 contains 15 residues. V was pared by 5 bases and J by 6 bases, with 18 bases between. Germline CDR1 MDHEN, CDR2 SYDVKM.

V and J are TRBV20-1 and TRBJ2-5; 10 bases map to TRBD2. V lost 5 bases, J lost 4 bases, and 7 bases stayed unmatched. This CDR3 contains 14 residues. Germline V gene lookup returns CDR1 DFQATT and CDR2 SNEGSKA (reference sequence). CDR3 nucleotide sequence: TGCAGTGCTCAGCTAAGCGGGAGGGGAGAGACCCAGTACTTC. Translation gives CSAQLSGRGETQYF.

This clonotype was seen more than once but under ten times. The V and J genes are TRBV18 and TRBJ2-7; TRBD1 agrees at 7 bases. CDR3 length equals 18 residues. Trimming took 0 bases from V and 3 from J; bases not matched to a gene: 14. Per the germline V gene, CDR1 is KGHSH and CDR2 is LQKENI. The CDR3 region is CASSPPLGGPGGVYEQYF. CDR3 DNA: TGTGCCAGCTCACCACCGCTCGGTGGCCCAGGGGGTGTCTACGAGCAGTACTTC. The whole variable domain, remainder taken from reference TRBV18 and TRBJ2-7, is NAGVMQNPRHLVRRRGQEARLRCSPMKGHSHVYWYRQLPEEGLKFMVYLQKENIIDESGMPKERFSAEFPKEGPSILRIQQVVRGDSAAYFCASSPPLGGPGGVYEQYFGPGTRLTVT.

The gene calls are TRBV7-8 and TRBJ1-4; TRBD1 matches at 7 bases. This CDR3 is 15 amino acids long. V dropped 5 bases and J dropped 7; count of bases not matched to a gene: 10. The germline V gene has CDR1 SGHVS and CDR2 FQNEAQ. The CDR3 region is CASSAKQGIGEKLFF. The DNA of the CDR3 is TGTGCCAGCAGCGCCAAACAGGGGATCGGTGAAAAACTGTTTTTT.

The chain carries TRBV12-5 and TRBJ2-1; 10 nucleotides match TRBD2. There are 17 residues in the CDR3. Trimming removed 6 bases from V and 8 bases from J; junction bases left unmatched: 16. Germline CDR1 reads LGHNT; CDR2 reads FRNRAP. The CDR3 is CASGFDYASGSLHEQFF. CDR3 nucleotide sequence: TGTGCTAGTGGATTCGATTACGCTAGCGGGAGTCTCCATGAGCAGTTCTTC. Using reference TRBV12-5 and TRBJ2-1 for the parts outside the CDR3, the full variable domain is DARVTQTPRHKVTEMGQEVTMRCQPILGHNTVFWYRQTMMQGLELLAYFRNRAPLDDSGMPKDRFSAEMPDATLATLKIQPSEPRDSAVYFCASGFDYASGSLHEQFFGPGTRLTVL.

The chain links TRBV20-1 to TRBJ1-1; D ambiguous. The CDR3 loop spans 9 amino acids. V was pared by 6 bases and J by 2 bases, with 1 base between. Germline CDR1 DFQATT, CDR2 SNEGSKA (reference sequence). The CDR3 region has the DNA TGCAGTGCCAACACTGAAGCTTTCTTT. Residues: CSANTEAFF.

This chain links TRBV10-3 with TRBJ2-5; possible D gene TRBD2, 5 bases. The CDR3 is 14 amino acids. Trimming took 0 bases from V and 5 from J, leaving 10 bases between them. Germline CDR1 ENHRY, CDR2 SYGVKD. The chain's CDR3 is CAISESGARETQYF. In nucleotides, the CDR3 is TGTGCCATCAGTGAGTCGGGAGCTAGGGAGACCCAGTACTTC.

The rearrangement uses TRBV30 and TRBJ1-1; unclear D gene. CDR1 is GTSNPN, CDR2 SVGIG, per germline (reference sequence). The CDR3 extends over 14 amino acids. V gave up 2 bases and J gave up 1 base, with 11 bases separating them. The CDR3 spells CAWSYGVTNTEAFF. The CDR3 DNA reads as TGTGCCTGGAGTTACGGGGTGACGAACACTGAAGCTTTCTTT.

The chain recombines TRBV3-1 with TRBJ2-5, with no clear D. CDR3 length: 14 residues. The ends were cut back, 1 base at V and 3 bases at J, with 9 bases in the middle. Germline CDR1 LGHDT, CDR2 YNNKEL (reference sequence). CDR3 amino acids: CASSQAGVEETQYF. CDR3 coding DNA: TGTGCCAGCAGCCAAGCTGGGGTCGAAGAGACCCAGTACTTC.

This clonotype has a handful of counts. The chain recombines TRBV18 with TRBJ2-1, with D perhaps assigned TRBD1 or TRBD2 (5 bases each). CDR3 length: 14 residues. Germline CDR1 KGHSH, CDR2 LQKENI. V gave up 6 bases and J gave up 6 bases, with 15 bases separating them. CDR3 protein: CASSRPAGSNEQFF. DNA for the CDR3: TGTGCCAGCTCCCGGCCGGCAGGGAGCAATGAGCAGTTCTTC. Full variable domain (missing parts from reference TRBV18 and TRBJ2-1): NAGVMQNPRHLVRRRGQEARLRCSPMKGHSHVYWYRQLPEEGLKFMVYLQKENIIDESGMPKERFSAEFPKEGPSILRIQQVVRGDSAAYFCASSRPAGSNEQFFGPGTRLTVL.

This clonotype was observed a few times. This rearrangement joins TRBV19 to TRBJ2-1, with TRBD1 matching over 7 bases. Per germline, CDR1 LNHDA and CDR2 SQIVND (reference sequence). V trimming: 7 bases; J trimming: 6 bases; junction bases outside the gene matches: 6. The CDR3 length is 13 residues. The CDR3 region is CASTRQGSNEQFF. The CDR3 DNA reads TGTGCCAGTACCAGACAGGGTTCCAATGAGCAGTTCTTC.

The chain has TRBV3-1 and TRBJ1-1, with D perhaps matching TRBD1 (6 bases). Germline assignment: CDR1 LGHDT and CDR2 YNNKEL (reference sequence). Trimming cost V 5 bases and J 3 bases, with 13 bases left between them. The CDR3 consists of 14 residues. CDR3 in amino acids: CASSTGSGDTEAFF. Written as DNA, the CDR3 is TGTGCCAGCAGCACAGGGAGTGGGGACACTGAAGCTTTCTTT.

The J gene is TRBJ2-7, the V gene TRBV20-1; 10 nucleotides line up with TRBD2. In germline, CDR1 is DFQATT, CDR2 SNEGSKA (reference sequence). After removal of 0 bases from V and 5 bases from J, the junction contained 4 bases not matched to a gene. CDR3 length equals 14 residues. The CDR3 loop reads CSARDYLAGDEQYF. CDR3 in DNA: TGCAGTGCTAGAGATTATCTAGCGGGAGACGAGCAGTACTTC.